The T cell receptor beta chain under discussion was sequenced for a study of shared clonotypes between healthy human individuals. Produced via immunoSEQ multiplex PCR; TCRdb's table is partial and in-frame only. Among 2.3 million or so clones listed, approximately 93% were seen once. The trim removed 6 bases at V and 5 bases at J, leaving 5 bases unmatched. CDR1 and CDR2 (germline): SGHNT, YENEEA. This CDR3 has 14 amino acids. Material for sequencing was naive CD4+ T cells from PBMCs. Subset: CD45RA+ positively selected. The chain uses TRBV11-3 and TRBJ2-2, with TRBD2 identical over 8 bases. The receptor's source is a man between 18 and 35 years old in good health. Some clones in this sample may be carry-over from other donors' samples. The CDR3 nucleotides read TGTGCCAGCAGTCTCGGCGGGAGGACCGGGGAGCTGTTTTTT. It specifies CASSLGGRTGELFF.